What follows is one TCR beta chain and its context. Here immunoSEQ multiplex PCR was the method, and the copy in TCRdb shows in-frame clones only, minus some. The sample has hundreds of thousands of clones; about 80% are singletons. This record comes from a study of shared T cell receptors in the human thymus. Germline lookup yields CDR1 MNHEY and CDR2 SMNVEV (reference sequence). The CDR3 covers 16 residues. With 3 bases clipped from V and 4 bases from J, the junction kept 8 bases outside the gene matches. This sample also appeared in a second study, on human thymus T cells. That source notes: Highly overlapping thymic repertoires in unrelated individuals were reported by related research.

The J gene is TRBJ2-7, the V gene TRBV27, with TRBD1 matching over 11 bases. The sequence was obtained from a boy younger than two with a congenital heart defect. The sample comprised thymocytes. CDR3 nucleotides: TGTGCCAGCAGTTTGCGGACAGGGGGCGCCTATTACGAGCAGTACTTC. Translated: CASSLRTGGAYYEQYF.